This is a list of T cell receptor beta chains from one sample in a study of early T cells in non-severe SARS-CoV-2 infection. TCRdb passed the 5' RACE reads through MiXCR, listing each CDR3 protein once. The sample records approximately 62,000 distinct CDR3 sequences, roughly 12% being singletons. The sequencing sample was made of whole blood. Receptors originate from an adult who was a healthcare worker with PCR-confirmed SARS-CoV-2 infection or an uninfected control (not recorded which). Both conserved end residues are part of each CDR3. Each record gives: clone size, D gene, CDR3 length, J gene, V gene, CDR3 protein, CDR3 DNA. A D gene is named only where the DNA matches it firmly. Not every row has a clone size; where given, it reads once, few, many or a size class.

size: many
D: -
length: 14
J: TRBJ1-4
V: TRBV20-1
CDR3: CSASRRRLDEKLFF
DNA: TGCAGTGCTAGTCGCAGGCGGCTGGATGAAAAACTGTTTTTT

size: many
D: -
length: 17
J: TRBJ2-3
V: TRBV21-1
CDR3: CASSKEGPWQGADTQYF
DNA: TGTGCCAGCAGCAAAGAGGGCCCTTGGCAGGGTGCAGATACGCAGTATTTT

size: many
D: -
length: 16
J: TRBJ2-1
V: TRBV20-1
CDR3: CSAPTPKGVINNEQFF
DNA: TGCAGTGCTCCTACCCCGAAGGGAGTGATCAACAATGAGCAGTTCTTC

size: few
D: -
length: 14
J: TRBJ2-2
V: TRBV3-1
CDR3: CASSRATNTGELFF
DNA: TGTGCCAGCAGCCGAGCAACGAACACCGGGGAGCTGTTTTTT

size: -
D: TRBD1
length: 13
J: TRBJ2-7
V: TRBV12-3/TRBV12-4
CDR3: CASSLGQSYEQYF
DNA: TGTGCCAGCAGCCTGGGACAGTCCTACGAGCAGTACTTC

size: few
D: -
length: 14
J: TRBJ2-7
V: TRBV5-5
CDR3: CASSLDGSSYEQYF
DNA: TGTGCCAGCAGCTTGGACGGGAGCTCCTACGAGCAGTACTTC

size: many
D: -
length: 13
J: TRBJ2-5
V: TRBV7-2
CDR3: CASSLDRKETQYF
DNA: TGTGCCAGCAGCTTAGACAGGAAAGAGACCCAGTACTTC

size: many
D: -
length: 13
J: TRBJ1-5
V: TRBV5-4
CDR3: CASSLDPGHPQHF
DNA: TGTGCCAGCAGCTTGGACCCGGGACATCCCCAGCATTTT

size: -
D: TRBD1
length: 18
J: TRBJ2-3
V: TRBV6-2/TRBV6-3
CDR3: CASSRGTVMGSSTDTQYF
DNA: TGTGCCAGCAGTCGAGGGACAGTCATGGGATCTAGCACAGATACGCAGTATTTT

size: many
D: -
length: 13
J: TRBJ2-5
V: TRBV20-1
CDR3: CSAWRSDDWTQYF
DNA: TGCAGTGCTTGGCGGTCAGATGATTGGACCCAGTACTTC

size: many
D: TRBD1
length: 16
J: TRBJ1-5
V: TRBV28
CDR3: CASSLRQGASNQPQHF
DNA: TGTGCCAGCAGTTTACGACAGGGGGCGAGCAATCAGCCCCAGCATTTT

size: many
D: -
length: 13
J: TRBJ2-3
V: TRBV9
CDR3: CASSPRSGDTQYF
DNA: TGTGCCAGCAGCCCGCGGAGCGGAGATACGCAGTATTTT

size: -
D: -
length: 12
J: TRBJ2-1
V: TRBV11-2
CDR3: CASSPSAHEQFF
DNA: TGTGCCAGCAGCCCGAGCGCCCATGAGCAGTTCTTC

size: -
D: TRBD2
length: 15
J: TRBJ2-1
V: TRBV7-6
CDR3: CASSLTSFANNEQFF
DNA: TGTGCCAGCAGCTTGACTAGCTTTGCGAACAATGAGCAGTTCTTC

size: many
D: TRBD1
length: 16
J: TRBJ1-1
V: TRBV7-6
CDR3: CASSFPQQGALTEAFF
DNA: TGTGCCAGCAGCTTCCCACAACAGGGGGCCCTGACTGAAGCTTTCTTT

size: few
D: -
length: 14
J: TRBJ1-1
V: TRBV28
CDR3: CASSLARPGGEAFF
DNA: TGTGCCAGCAGTTTAGCCCGTCCCGGCGGAGAAGCTTTCTTT

size: -
D: -
length: 13
J: TRBJ1-1
V: TRBV20-1
CDR3: CSARRATGGEAFF
DNA: TGCAGTGCTAGACGTGCCACAGGCGGGGAAGCTTTCTTT

size: many
D: TRBD2
length: 17
J: TRBJ2-2
V: TRBV27
CDR3: CASSLLAGVHMAGELFF
DNA: TGTGCCAGCAGTCTACTAGCGGGAGTTCATATGGCCGGGGAGCTGTTTTTT

size: -
D: -
length: 13
J: TRBJ1-1
V: TRBV6-5
CDR3: CASSPAGLGEAFF
DNA: TGTGCCAGCAGCCCAGCAGGTTTGGGTGAAGCTTTCTTT

size: -
D: -
length: 14
J: TRBJ2-1
V: TRBV20-1
CDR3: CSARDDLPVDEQFF
DNA: TGCAGTGCTAGAGATGACCTTCCAGTGGATGAGCAGTTCTTC

size: many
D: TRBD1
length: 14
J: TRBJ2-7
V: TRBV2
CDR3: CASSRGQGTYEQYF
DNA: TGTGCCAGCAGTCGTGGACAGGGCACCTACGAGCAGTACTTC

size: many
D: TRBD1
length: 15
J: TRBJ1-2
V: TRBV7-9
CDR3: CASSPTGGAVPTLTF
DNA: TGTGCCAGCAGCCCGACAGGGGGGGCGGTCCCTACCTTGACCTTC

size: few
D: -
length: 15
J: TRBJ1-1
V: TRBV24-1
CDR3: CATSPLQQVNTEAFF
DNA: TGTGCCACCAGCCCCCTGCAGCAGGTGAACACTGAAGCTTTCTTT

size: many
D: -
length: 12
J: TRBJ1-2
V: TRBV18
CDR3: CASYRDGNGYTF
DNA: TGTGCCAGCTACCGGGACGGCAATGGCTACACCTTC

size: many
D: TRBD2
length: 14
J: TRBJ2-7
V: TRBV28
CDR3: CASNIGTSGSEQYF
DNA: TGTGCCAGCAATATCGGGACTAGCGGAAGCGAGCAGTACTTC

size: many
D: TRBD2
length: 15
J: TRBJ2-1
V: TRBV9
CDR3: CASSASGRRGNEQFF
DNA: TGTGCCAGCAGCGCTAGCGGGAGAAGGGGCAATGAGCAGTTCTTC

size: few
D: TRBD1
length: 14
J: TRBJ1-1
V: TRBV5-1
CDR3: CASRRTGKYTEAFF
DNA: TGCGCCAGCAGGCGGACAGGGAAGTACACTGAAGCTTTCTTT

size: few
D: -
length: 15
J: TRBJ1-1
V: TRBV5-1
CDR3: CASSLAIPTNTEAFF
DNA: TGCGCCAGCAGCTTGGCCATACCAACGAACACTGAAGCTTTCTTT

size: many
D: TRBD2
length: 18
J: TRBJ2-3
V: TRBV3-1
CDR3: CASSQDPPSGPGGDTQYF
DNA: TGTGCCAGCAGCCAAGATCCACCTAGCGGGCCGGGAGGAGATACGCAGTATTTT

size: -
D: TRBD2
length: 12
J: TRBJ2-1
V: TRBV3-1
CDR3: CASSSGGTEQFF
DNA: TGTGCCAGCAGCTCCGGGGGGACTGAGCAGTTCTTC

size: few
D: TRBD2
length: 12
J: TRBJ2-7
V: TRBV2
CDR3: CASSREDWEQYF
DNA: TGTGCCAGCTCCCGGGAGGATTGGGAGCAGTACTTC

size: many
D: -
length: 13
J: TRBJ2-5
V: TRBV29-1
CDR3: CSVERGRLETQYF
DNA: TGCAGCGTTGAGCGGGGCAGGTTAGAGACCCAGTACTTC

size: -
D: TRBD1
length: 14
J: TRBJ1-1
V: TRBV27
CDR3: CASSSTGTGGRAFF
DNA: TGTGCCAGCAGTTCAACCGGGACAGGGGGTCGGGCTTTCTTT

size: few
D: -
length: 11
J: TRBJ1-2
V: TRBV29-1
CDR3: CSVAGEDGYTF
DNA: TGCAGCGTTGCAGGGGAGGATGGCTACACCTTC

size: -
D: -
length: 14
J: TRBJ1-2
V: TRBV7-2
CDR3: CASSLQGTNYGYTF
DNA: TGTGCCAGCAGCTTGCAGGGGACTAACTATGGCTACACCTTC

size: many
D: -
length: 13
J: TRBJ1-1
V: TRBV6-5
CDR3: CASSYWGNTEAFF
DNA: TGTGCCAGCAGTTACTGGGGGAACACTGAAGCTTTCTTT

size: -
D: TRBD2
length: 15
J: TRBJ2-7
V: TRBV12-3/TRBV12-4
CDR3: CASSKGTSGTYKQYF
DNA: TGTGCCAGCAGCAAGGGGACTAGCGGGACCTATAAGCAGTACTTC